This passage covers 8 T cell receptor beta chains from one sample sequenced in a study of cytomegalovirus exposure and HLA in healthy donors. Researchers ran the PCR with 60 Vbeta and 13 Jbeta primers. Assay: immunoSEQ multiplex PCR; the TCRdb copy retains only in-frame clones and omits some. This repertoire shows around 300,000 clones, roughly two thirds found once; its top ten account for approximately 2.1%. The sample comprised PBMCs. These receptors came from a female donor in good health and CMV-seronegative.

The chain recombines TRBV27 with TRBJ2-3; D gene ambiguous. This CDR3 spans 14 amino acids. The germline V gene has CDR1 MNHEY and CDR2 SMNVEV (reference sequence). V shed 0 bases and J shed 4 bases, with 8 bases lying between them. CDR3 in amino acids: CASSLSLESDTQYF. CDR3 nucleotides: TGTGCCAGCAGTTTATCCCTGGAGTCAGATACGCAGTATTTT.

This chain connects TRBV19 to TRBJ2-7; 9 bases are shared with TRBD2. This CDR3 has 15 residues. V dropped 1 base and J dropped 2; count of bases not matched to a gene: 3. CDR1 LNHDA and CDR2 SQIVND come from the germline V gene (reference sequence). This CDR3 is CASSIGLAVTYEQYF. The CDR3 coding sequence is TGTGCCAGTAGTATAGGACTAGCGGTAACCTACGAGCAGTACTTC.

The V gene is TRBV5-1, the J gene TRBJ2-1; 9 bases match TRBD2. Trimming removed 0 bases from V and 6 bases from J; junction bases left unmatched: 4. CDR3 size: 15 residues. Germline V gene sequence: CDR1 SGHRS, CDR2 YFSETQ. The CDR3 is CASSLEREVGNEQFF. CDR3 DNA sequence: TGCGCCAGCAGCTTGGAGCGGGAGGTAGGCAATGAGCAGTTCTTC.

The chain joins TRBV5-4 to TRBJ2-7; D unclear. Trimming took 2 bases from V and 0 from J, leaving 6 bases between them. Germline assignment: CDR1 SGHNT and CDR2 YYREEE (reference sequence). The CDR3 spans 13 residues. The CDR3 is CASSFSGSYEQYF. CDR3 in DNA: TGTGCCAGCAGCTTCTCGGGCTCCTACGAGCAGTACTTC.

V is TRBV7-6 and J is TRBJ2-2, with TRBD2 as a possible D gene (5 bases). Looked up from germline, CDR1 is SGHVS and CDR2 is FNYEAQ. Between the trimmed V and J ends, which lost 0 bases and 0 bases, there was a span of 11 bases. There are 17 residues in the CDR3. As DNA, the CDR3 is TGTGCCAGCAGCTTAGCGTGGGCGGGTGCGAACACCGGGGAGCTGTTTTTT. The encoded protein is CASSLAWAGANTGELFF.

This clone has just a few counts. This chain links TRBV14 with TRBJ2-7, with TRBD1 matching over 9 bases. The length of the CDR3 is 16 residues. Germline CDR1 SGHDN, CDR2 FVKESK. The ends lost 2 bases at V and 4 bases at J; junction bases unmatched: 9. The CDR3 sequence is CASSQPTTGGIYEQYF. The CDR3 region has the DNA TGTGCCAGCAGCCAACCTACCACAGGGGGCATATACGAGCAGTACTTC.

In DNA form, the CDR3 reads TGTGCCAGCTCTAAGACAGGATTCAATCAGCCCCAGCATTTT. Protein sequence: CASSKTGFNQPQHF. The chain has TRBV6-1 and TRBJ1-5; a weak D match, TRBD1 (6 bases). V was shortened by 8 bases and J by 3 bases, with 14 bases between the two germline ends. CDR3 length equals 14 residues. CDR1 MNHNS and CDR2 SASEGT come from the germline V gene.

The chain links TRBV5-1 to TRBJ2-1, with 7 positions matching TRBD2. Germline V gene data show CDR1 as SGHRS and CDR2 as YFSETQ. The CDR3 has 14 amino acids. V dropped 0 bases and J dropped 5; count of bases not matched to a gene: 2. The CDR3 region has the DNA TGCGCCAGCAGCTTGGAAAGCGGGAACAATGAGCAGTTCTTC. Amino acid sequence: CASSLESGNNEQFF.